These 3 T cell receptor beta chains came from one sample sequenced in a study of control samples from healthy donors and cancer patients. Repertoires were generated with immunoSEQ multiplex PCR, while TCRdb's copy carries only in-frame clones and drops some. The table records about 160,000 clones, roughly 94% of them present only once. Sequenced sample: blood. The receptor source for this set is a woman in her thirties or forties in good health.

The V gene is TRBV30, the J gene TRBJ1-2; D uncertain. V gave up 0 bases and J gave up 0 bases, with 5 bases separating them. CDR1 is GTSNPN and CDR2 is SVGIG in the germline V gene (reference sequence). The CDR3 runs to 13 residues. The CDR3 DNA reads TGTGCCTGGAGTGTAGTGACTAACTATGGCTACACCTTC. It specifies CAWSVVTNYGYTF.

The rearrangement joins TRBV7-2 to TRBJ2-7, with D possibly TRBD1 on 6 matching bases. V was clipped by 3 bases and J by 4 bases, with 22 bases between them. The CDR3 is 17 amino acids. The germline V gene has CDR1 SGHTA and CDR2 FQGNSA. In DNA, the CDR3 is TGTGCCAGCAGCTTCCAAGCAGACAGGATTCGACGGTACGAGCAGTACTTC. Its protein is CASSFQADRIRRYEQYF.

V and J are TRBV19 and TRBJ2-1; D gene unclear. Deletions cut 1 base from V and 6 bases from J, with 4 bases between. This CDR3 contains 12 residues. Germline loops: CDR1 LNHDA, CDR2 SQIVND (reference sequence). The CDR3 loop is CASSIASNEQFF. CDR3 coding DNA: TGTGCCAGTAGTATAGCCAGCAATGAGCAGTTCTTC.